These T cell receptor beta chains were read from a single sample in a study of early T cells in non-severe SARS-CoV-2 infection. TCRdb fed the 5' RACE reads into MiXCR, producing one record per CDR3 protein. The repertoire consists of roughly 86,000 distinct CDR3 sequences, with more than 5% occurring once and the leading ten covering about 7.8%. Sequencing used whole blood. The origin of the receptors is an adult who was a healthcare worker with PCR-confirmed SARS-CoV-2 infection or an uninfected control (not recorded which). CDR3s leave out the opening cysteine and the closing phenylalanine or tryptophan. Some rows have no size entry. The others give once, few or many, or a class for an expanded clone.

size: NA; V: TRBV10-2; J: TRBJ2-2; CDR3: ASSEQATGELF
size: few; V: TRBV6-5; J: TRBJ2-7; CDR3: ASRDRDGYEQY
size: many; V: TRBV12-3/TRBV12-4; J: TRBJ1-2; CDR3: ASSFRDGYT
size: NA; V: TRBV12-3/TRBV12-4; J: TRBJ2-2; CDR3: ASSSGTLTGELF
size: many; V: TRBV11-2; J: TRBJ2-1; CDR3: ASSFFRTSGRNEQF
size: few; V: TRBV20-1; J: TRBJ1-5; CDR3: SARARDRVYQPQH
size: many; V: TRBV19; J: TRBJ2-2; CDR3: ASSISRTTGELF
size: NA; V: TRBV20-1; J: TRBJ2-3; CDR3: SAWTSGRRTDTQY
size: many; V: TRBV28; J: TRBJ1-1; CDR3: ASSFSTGTGGRRTEAF
size: many; V: TRBV7-9; J: TRBJ1-1; CDR3: ASSLLLTGNTEAF
size: few; V: TRBV6-2/TRBV6-3; J: TRBJ2-7; CDR3: ASSHDERGEQY
size: NA; V: TRBV12-3/TRBV12-4; J: TRBJ2-2; CDR3: ASSIQGTNTGELF
size: few; V: TRBV29-1; J: TRBJ1-4; CDR3: SVTVRNEKLF
size: NA; V: TRBV7-2; J: TRBJ1-2; CDR3: ASSPGPGQGVKGYT
size: NA; V: TRBV20-1; J: TRBJ1-5; CDR3: SAMGQRNQPQH
size: many; V: TRBV7-9; J: TRBJ2-2; CDR3: ASSPTGTKNTGELF
size: many; V: TRBV6-5; J: TRBJ1-6; CDR3: ASSSPGGLSPLH
size: many; V: TRBV7-2; J: TRBJ1-5; CDR3: ASSPAGVGQPQH
size: few; V: TRBV28; J: TRBJ1-5; CDR3: ASSYPGQGGQPQH
size: many; V: TRBV29-1; J: TRBJ2-7; CDR3: SVPQGREQY
size: few; V: TRBV29-1; J: TRBJ2-7; CDR3: SATGQGSEQY